This TCR beta chain was recorded in a study of blood T cell repertoires in COVID-19. Trimming removed 4 bases at V and 7 bases at J, with 13 bases between. This CDR3 contains 13 residues. Germline V gene data show CDR1 as LGHDT and CDR2 as YNNKEL (reference sequence). Assay: immunoSEQ multiplex PCR; the TCRdb copy retains only in-frame clones and omits some. This sample has about 98,000 clones; around nine tenths occur once, and the top ten carry approximately 10%. The clonotype comes from a man between 50 and 59 years old with acute or convalescent COVID-19. The source material was peripheral blood. V usage is TRBV3-1 (or the pseudogene TRBV3-2) and J usage is TRBJ2-5, with a tentative D call TRBD2 (5 bases). Here the CDR3 reads CASSPRGLGTQYF. CDR3 in DNA: TGTGCCAGCAGCCCCCGAGGGCTAGGGACCCAGTACTTC.